This T cell receptor beta chain was sequenced in a study of blood T cells in healthy people across ages. Isolation recovered at least 6 million PBMCs from every sample. The study, taken as a whole, reports: The authors considered diversity estimates from one million T cells to be underestimates.

Germline lookup yields CDR1 MGHRA and CDR2 YSYEKL. V was clipped by 2 bases and J by 2 bases; unmatched bases: 6. This CDR3 spans 16 amino acids. There are a few counts of this clonotype. Its antigen is undetermined. Through a sample-barcoded 5' primer and a J-beta primer mix, a second PCR was run for about 6 to 12 cycles. Tags on each cDNA molecule came from a template-switch adaptor with 12 random nucleotides. One entry per CDR3 protein results from TCRdb running MiXCR on the 5' RACE reads. This sample yields just under 550,000 distinct CDR3 sequences, of which approximately 25% are seen a single time; around 10% belongs to the top ten. The same data also went into a second study, on T cells of mothers and their children.

The chain has TRBV4-1 and TRBJ2-7; 10 nucleotides match TRBD2. What was sequenced was blood. This TCR was recovered from a boy aged 5-17 years in good health. CDR3 nucleotides: TGCGCCAGCAGCCAACCGCTAGCGGGAGAACCCTACGAGCAGTACTTC. Protein sequence: CASSQPLAGEPYEQYF.